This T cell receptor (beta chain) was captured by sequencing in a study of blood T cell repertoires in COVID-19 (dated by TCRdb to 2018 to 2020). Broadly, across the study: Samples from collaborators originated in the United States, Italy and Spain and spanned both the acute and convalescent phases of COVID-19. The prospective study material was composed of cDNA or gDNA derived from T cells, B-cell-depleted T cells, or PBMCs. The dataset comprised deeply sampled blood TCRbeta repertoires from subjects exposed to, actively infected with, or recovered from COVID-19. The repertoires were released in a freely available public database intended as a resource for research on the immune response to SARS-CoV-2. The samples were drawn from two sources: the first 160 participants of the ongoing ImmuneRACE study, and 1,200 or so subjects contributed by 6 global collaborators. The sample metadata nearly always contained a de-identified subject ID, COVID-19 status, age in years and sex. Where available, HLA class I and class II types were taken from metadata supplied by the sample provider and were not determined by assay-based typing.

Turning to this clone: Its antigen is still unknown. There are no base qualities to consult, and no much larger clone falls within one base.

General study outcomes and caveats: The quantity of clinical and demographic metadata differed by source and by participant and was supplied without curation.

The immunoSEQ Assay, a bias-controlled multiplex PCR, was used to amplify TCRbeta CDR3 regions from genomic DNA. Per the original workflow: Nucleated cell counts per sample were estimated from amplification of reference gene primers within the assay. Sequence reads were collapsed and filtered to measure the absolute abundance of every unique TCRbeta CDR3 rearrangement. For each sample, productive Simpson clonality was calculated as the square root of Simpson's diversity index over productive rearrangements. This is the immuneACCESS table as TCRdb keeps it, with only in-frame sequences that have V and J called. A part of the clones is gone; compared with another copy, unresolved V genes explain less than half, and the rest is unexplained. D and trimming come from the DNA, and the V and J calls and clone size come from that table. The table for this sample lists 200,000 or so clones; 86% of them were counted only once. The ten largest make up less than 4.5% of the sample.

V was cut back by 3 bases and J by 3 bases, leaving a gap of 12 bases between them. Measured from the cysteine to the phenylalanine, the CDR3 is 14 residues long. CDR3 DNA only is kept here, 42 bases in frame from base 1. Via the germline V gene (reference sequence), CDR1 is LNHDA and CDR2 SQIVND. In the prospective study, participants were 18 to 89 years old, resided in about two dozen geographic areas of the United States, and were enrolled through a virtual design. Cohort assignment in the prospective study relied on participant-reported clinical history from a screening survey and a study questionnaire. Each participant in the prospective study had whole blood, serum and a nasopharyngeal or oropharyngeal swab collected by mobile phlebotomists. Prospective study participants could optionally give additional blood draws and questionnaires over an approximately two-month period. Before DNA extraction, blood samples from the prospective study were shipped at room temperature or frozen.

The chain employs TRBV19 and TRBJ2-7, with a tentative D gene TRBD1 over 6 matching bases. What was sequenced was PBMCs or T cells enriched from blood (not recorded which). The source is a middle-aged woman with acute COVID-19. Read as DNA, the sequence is TGTGCCAGTAGTATTTCAGGGGAAGGCTACGAGCAGTACTTC. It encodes CASSISGEGYEQYF.